This TCR beta chain was sequenced in a study of T-cell memory formation after mild COVID-19. Study conclusions and caveats: Clones contracting over day 15 to 85 were CD4/CD8 balanced, with later expanders leaning CD4+.

This clonotype was seen only a few times. Antigen unknown. One entry per CDR3 protein, called by TCRdb with MiXCR from the 5' RACE reads. The sample lists 380,000 or so distinct CDR3 sequences; approximately 15% were seen once. Deletions cut 1 base from V and 10 bases from J, with 17 bases between. The CDR3 is 14 residues long. Germline CDR1 SGHDT, CDR2 YYEEEE. V usage is TRBV5-6 and J usage is TRBJ1-2; D might be TRBD1 (6 bases). The sequencing sample was made of PBMCs or a T cell subset sorted from them (not recorded which). This TCR was sampled from a man between 18 and 29 years old who had mild COVID-19 (a few samples of this study predate the infection). Cell type and time point are not known. The CDR3 DNA follows: TGTGCCAGCAGCTTGACGACAGGCACCCCCCTCTACACCTTC. The encoded protein is CASSLTTGTPLYTF.